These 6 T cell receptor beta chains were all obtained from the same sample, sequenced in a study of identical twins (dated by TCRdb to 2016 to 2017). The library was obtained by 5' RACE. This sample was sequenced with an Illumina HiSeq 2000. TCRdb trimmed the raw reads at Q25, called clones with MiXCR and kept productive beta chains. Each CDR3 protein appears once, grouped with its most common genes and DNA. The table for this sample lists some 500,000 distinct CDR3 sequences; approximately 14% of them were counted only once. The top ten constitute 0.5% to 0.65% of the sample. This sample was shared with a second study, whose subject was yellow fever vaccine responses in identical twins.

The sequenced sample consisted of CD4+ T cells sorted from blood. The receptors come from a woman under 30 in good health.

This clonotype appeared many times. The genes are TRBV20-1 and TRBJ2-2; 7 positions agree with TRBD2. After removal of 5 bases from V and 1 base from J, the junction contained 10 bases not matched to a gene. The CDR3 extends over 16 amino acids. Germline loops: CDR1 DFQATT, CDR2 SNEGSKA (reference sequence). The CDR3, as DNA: TGCAGTGCTCCCTCGGGCCAGCGGGAGAACACCGGGGAGCTGTTTTTT. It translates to CSAPSGQRENTGELFF.

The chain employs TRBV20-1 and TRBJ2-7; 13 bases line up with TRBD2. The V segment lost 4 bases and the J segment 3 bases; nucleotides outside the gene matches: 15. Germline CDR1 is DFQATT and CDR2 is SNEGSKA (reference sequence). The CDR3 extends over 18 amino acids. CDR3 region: CSAKHLFRTSGSNYEQYF. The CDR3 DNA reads TGCAGTGCTAAACATCTTTTTCGGACTAGCGGGAGTAACTACGAGCAGTACTTC.

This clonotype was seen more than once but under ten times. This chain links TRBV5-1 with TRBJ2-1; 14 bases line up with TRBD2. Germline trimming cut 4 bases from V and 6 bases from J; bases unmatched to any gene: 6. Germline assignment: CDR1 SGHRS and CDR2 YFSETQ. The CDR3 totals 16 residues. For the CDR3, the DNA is TGCGCCAGCAGCGGGGGACTAGCGGGAGTGGTCAATGAGCAGTTCTTC. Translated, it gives CASSGGLAGVVNEQFF.

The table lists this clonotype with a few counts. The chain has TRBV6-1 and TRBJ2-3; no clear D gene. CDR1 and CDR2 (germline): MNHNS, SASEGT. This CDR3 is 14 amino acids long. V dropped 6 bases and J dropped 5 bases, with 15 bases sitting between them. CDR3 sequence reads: CASRTAPPQDTQYF. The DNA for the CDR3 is TGTGCCAGCAGGACGGCCCCCCCCCAAGATACGCAGTATTTT.

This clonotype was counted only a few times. The CDR3 region has the DNA TGTGCCAGCAGCGTAGGACAGCTTAATTCACCCCTCCACTTT. Protein sequence: CASSVGQLNSPLHF. This chain joins TRBV9 and TRBJ1-6; possible D gene TRBD1, 5 bases. The CDR3 is 14 amino acids. Germline V CDR1 and CDR2: SGDLS, YYNGEE. The V end lost 0 bases, the J end lost 6 bases, and 7 bases lay between the germline ends. Filled out from reference TRBV9 and TRBJ1-6, the complete variable domain reads DSGVTQTPKHLITATGQRVTLRCSPRSGDLSVYWYQQSLDQGLQFLIQYYNGEERAKGNILERFSAQQFPDLHSELNLSSLELGDSALYFCASSVGQLNSPLHFGNGTRLTVT.

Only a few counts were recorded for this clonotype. The CDR3 DNA follows: TGTGCCAGCAGCGATATAGATACGCAGTATTTT. This encodes CASSDIDTQYF. V usage is TRBV9 and J usage is TRBJ2-3; no firm D call. With 3 bases removed from V and 5 bases from J, the gap between germline ends came to 4 bases. Germline V gene data show CDR1 as SGDLS and CDR2 as YYNGEE. CDR3 length: 11 residues.